Described below is a single TCR beta chain sequence and its context. Its target is unknown. Measured with immunoSEQ multiplex PCR; TCRdb has only the in-frame clones, and not every one. This table holds 130,000 to 150,000 clones, around 90% found once. This entry belongs to a study of graft-versus-host responses after intestinal transplantation. The length of the CDR3 is 15 residues. Germline V gene lookup returns CDR1 MNHNS and CDR2 SASEGT. Between the trimmed V and J ends, which lost 5 bases and 0 bases, there was a span of 14 bases. The sample was unstimulated CD4+ T cells sorted from spleen or lymph node cells, taken before intestinal transplant. V usage is TRBV6-1 and J usage is TRBJ2-7, with unresolved D. This sequence was found in a human donor who received an intestinal transplant. CDR3 in amino acids: CASSPRRLFSYEQYF. DNA of the CDR3: TGTGCCAGCAGTCCCCGCCGACTCTTCTCCTACGAGCAGTACTTC.